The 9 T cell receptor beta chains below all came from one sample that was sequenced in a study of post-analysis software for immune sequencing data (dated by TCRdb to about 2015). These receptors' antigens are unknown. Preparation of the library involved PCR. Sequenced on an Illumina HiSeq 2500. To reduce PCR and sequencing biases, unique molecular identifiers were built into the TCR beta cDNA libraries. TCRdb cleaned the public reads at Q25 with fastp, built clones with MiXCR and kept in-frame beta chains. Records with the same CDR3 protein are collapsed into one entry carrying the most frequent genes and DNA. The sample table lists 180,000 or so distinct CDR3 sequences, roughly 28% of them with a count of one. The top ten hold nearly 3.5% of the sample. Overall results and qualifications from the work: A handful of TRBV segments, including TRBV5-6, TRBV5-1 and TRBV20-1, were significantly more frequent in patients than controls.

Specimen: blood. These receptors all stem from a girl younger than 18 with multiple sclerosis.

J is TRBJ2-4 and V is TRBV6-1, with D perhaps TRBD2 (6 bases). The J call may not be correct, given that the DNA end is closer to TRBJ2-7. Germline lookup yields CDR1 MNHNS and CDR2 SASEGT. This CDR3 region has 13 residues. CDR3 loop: CASIGQGGYEQYF. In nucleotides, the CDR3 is TGTGCCAGCATCGGTCAGGGAGGCTACGAGCAGTACTTC.

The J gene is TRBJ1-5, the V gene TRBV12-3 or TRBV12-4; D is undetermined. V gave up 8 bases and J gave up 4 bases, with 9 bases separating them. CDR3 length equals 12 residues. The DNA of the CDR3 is TGTGCCAGCGGGTTCCCTAATCAGCCCCAGCATTTT. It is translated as CASGFPNQPQHF.

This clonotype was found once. The CDR3 coding sequence is TGCAGTGCTAGAGGTGCGCGGCGTGGAGATACGCAGTATTTT. Translation gives CSARGARRGDTQYF. This chain joins TRBV20-1 and TRBJ2-3; no definite D call. There are 14 residues in the CDR3. Trimming stripped 1 base from V and 5 bases from J, with 13 bases between. The germline CDR1 and CDR2 sequences are DFQATT and SNEGSKA (reference sequence).

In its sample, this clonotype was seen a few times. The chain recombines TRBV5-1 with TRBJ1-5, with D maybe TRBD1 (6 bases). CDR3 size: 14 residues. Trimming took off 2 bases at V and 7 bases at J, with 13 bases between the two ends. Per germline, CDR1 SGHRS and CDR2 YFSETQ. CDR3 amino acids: CASSFDGGGQPQHF. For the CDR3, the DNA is TGCGCCAGCAGCTTCGACGGGGGCGGACAGCCCCAGCATTTT.

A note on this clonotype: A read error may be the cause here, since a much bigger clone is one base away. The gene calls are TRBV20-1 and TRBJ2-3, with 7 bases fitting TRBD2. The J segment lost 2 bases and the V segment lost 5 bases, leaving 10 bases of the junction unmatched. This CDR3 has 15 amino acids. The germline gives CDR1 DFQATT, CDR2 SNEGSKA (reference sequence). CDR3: CSAAGAGPDTDTQYF. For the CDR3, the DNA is TGCAGTGCTGCTGGAGCGGGGCCCGACACAGATACGCAGTATTTT.

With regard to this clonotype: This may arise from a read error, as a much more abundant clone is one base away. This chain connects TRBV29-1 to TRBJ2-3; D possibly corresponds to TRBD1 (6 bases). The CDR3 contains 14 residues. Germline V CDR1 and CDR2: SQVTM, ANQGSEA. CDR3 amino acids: CRHNGADSTDTRYF. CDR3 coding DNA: TGCAGACACAACGGAGCGGACAGCACAGATACGCGGTATTTT.

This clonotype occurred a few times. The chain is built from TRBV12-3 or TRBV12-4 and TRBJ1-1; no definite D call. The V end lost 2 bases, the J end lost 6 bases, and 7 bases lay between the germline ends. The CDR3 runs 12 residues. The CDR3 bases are TGTGCCAGCAGTTTAACTCTCTCTGAAGCTTTCTTT. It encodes CASSLTLSEAFF.

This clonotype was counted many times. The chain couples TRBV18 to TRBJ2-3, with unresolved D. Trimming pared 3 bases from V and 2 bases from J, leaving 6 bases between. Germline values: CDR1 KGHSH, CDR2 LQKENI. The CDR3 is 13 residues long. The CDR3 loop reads CASSPADTDTQYF. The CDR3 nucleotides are TGTGCCAGCTCACCGGCCGACACAGATACGCAGTATTTT.

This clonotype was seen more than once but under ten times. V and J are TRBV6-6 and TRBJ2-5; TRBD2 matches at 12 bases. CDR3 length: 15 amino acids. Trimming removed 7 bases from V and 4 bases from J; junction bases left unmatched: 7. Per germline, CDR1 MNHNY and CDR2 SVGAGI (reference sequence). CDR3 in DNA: TGTGCCAGCAACGAGAGACTAGCGGGGGCAGAGACCCAGTACTTC. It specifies CASNERLAGAETQYF.